The source of this T cell receptor (beta chain) is a study of blood T cell repertoires in COVID-19. About the study: The United States, Italy and Spain were the sources of the acute and convalescent COVID-19 samples. In each case, the material was cDNA or gDNA derived from T cells, B-cell-depleted T cells, or PBMCs.

Trimming removed 3 bases at V and 6 bases at J, with 6 bases between. The CDR3 sequence is 12 residues long. Authors' methods: For nucleated cells, counts were estimated from reference gene primer amplification. Produced via immunoSEQ multiplex PCR; TCRdb's table is partial and in-frame only. That table supplies the V and J calls and clone size; D and trimming were determined from the DNA. The repertoire holds about 34,000 clones, with around three quarters as singletons. This sequence was found in a woman between 65 and 79 years old with acute or convalescent COVID-19. The genes are TRBV12-3 or TRBV12-4 and TRBJ2-4; D is unresolved. The sequenced sample was peripheral blood. CDR3 in amino acids: CASSFGVNIQYF. In nucleotides, the CDR3 is TGTGCCAGCAGTTTTGGAGTAAACATTCAGTACTTC.